The present T cell receptor (beta chain) was sequenced within a study of shared clonotypes between healthy human individuals. CDR3 size: 14 residues. CDR1 and CDR2 from the germline V gene are SGHTA and FQGTGA. The V segment lost 6 bases and the J segment 2 bases; nucleotides outside the gene matches: 6. This clone came up once. Sequenced by immunoSEQ multiplex PCR; TCRdb stores in-frame clones only, minus some. Among some 1.5 million clones listed, 98% were seen once. Sequenced input: naive CD4+ T cells sorted from blood. Subset in this sample: CD45RA+ positively selected. The chain recombines TRBV7-3 with TRBJ2-7; TRBD1 agrees at 8 bases. This receptor was taken from a man aged 30 to 45 in good health. CDR3 nucleotide sequence: TGTGCCAGCAGTCCTACAGGGGGACCCTACGAGCAGTACTTC. This translates into CASSPTGGPYEQYF.